What follows are 17 T cell receptor beta chains derived from one specimen sequenced in a study of response to subunit inactivated influenza vaccine. TCRdb fed the RT-PCR reads into MiXCR, producing one record per CDR3 protein. Found here are 600,000 to 850,000 distinct CDR3 sequences, 13% to 15% of them singletons; the top ten hold about 7.6%. The sequencing used PBMCs from blood, collected roughly 2 weeks before vaccination. These receptors were taken from a man between 45 and 60 years old who received an inactivated influenza vaccine.

This clonotype has only a few counts. The chain has TRBV29-1 and TRBJ2-3; TRBD2 matches 7 bases. The CDR3 totals 15 residues. With V trimmed by 5 bases and J by 2 bases, 10 bases remained unmatched. From germline, CDR1 is SQVTM and CDR2 ANQGSEA. The CDR3 nucleotides read TGCAGCGTTCCGATAGGGGCGGGAGTCACAGATACGCAGTATTTT. Translation gives CSVPIGAGVTDTQYF.

At least ten counts were recorded for this clonotype. The rearrangement joins TRBV5-1 to TRBJ1-1, with D hard to call. V was shortened by 4 bases and J by 1 base, with 11 bases between the two germline ends. The CDR3 consists of 14 residues. Germline CDR1 is SGHRS and CDR2 is YFSETQ. CDR3 coding DNA: TGCGCCAGCAGCCTTCTCGGAACGAACACTGAAGCTTTCTTT. Translated: CASSLLGTNTEAFF.

In its sample, this clonotype was seen a few times. The J gene is TRBJ1-1, the V gene TRBV7-9; TRBD1 might be the D (5 bases). Germline CDR1 SEHNR, CDR2 FQNEAQ (reference sequence). The CDR3 covers 13 residues. Trimming shortened V by 2 bases and J by 7 bases, and 11 bases separated the two germline ends. The CDR3 DNA sequence: TGTGCCAGCAGCTTAAATACGGGGGGTGAAGCTTTCTTT. Its translation: CASSLNTGGEAFF.

This clonotype was seen at least ten times. The V and J genes are TRBV5-1 and TRBJ2-2; 7 bases are shared with TRBD1. Germline loops: CDR1 SGHRS, CDR2 YFSETQ. The CDR3 loop spans 16 amino acids. With V trimmed by 1 base and J by 0 bases, 3 bases remained unmatched. The DNA of the CDR3 is TGCGCCAGCAGCTTGTTCGGACAGGCGAACACCGGGGAGCTGTTTTTT. Translating it yields CASSLFGQANTGELFF.

The table lists this clonotype with a few counts. The rearrangement links TRBV5-1 to TRBJ2-7; D is perhaps TRBD1 or TRBD2 (5 bases each). CDR3 length equals 17 residues. Trimming removed 5 bases from V and 3 bases from J, with 24 bases in between. Germline values: CDR1 SGHRS, CDR2 YFSETQ. The CDR3 DNA sequence: TGCGCCAGCAGTCCCGGGTTGGGGCCGGGAACCTTCTACGAGCAGTACTTC. It yields the protein CASSPGLGPGTFYEQYF.

The chain has TRBV5-8 and TRBJ2-2; D remains ambiguous. Trimming cost V 5 bases and J 6 bases, with 17 bases left between them. Germline CDR1 and CDR2: SGHTS and YDEGEE. The CDR3 covers 15 residues. The CDR3 loop is CASRLGPPFAGELFF. CDR3 bases: TGTGCCAGCAGGCTCGGGCCGCCCTTCGCCGGGGAGCTGTTTTTT.

There are a few counts of this clonotype. This is likely a read error, given that the CDR3 carries no conserved phenylalanine or tryptophan at its end. This chain uses TRBV28 with TRBJ2-3; TRBD1 matches 7 bases. CDR3 size: 13 residues. Per the germline V gene, CDR1 is MDHEN and CDR2 is SYDVKM. Germline trimming cut 5 bases from V and 7 bases from J; bases unmatched to any gene: 6. The CDR3 bases are TGTGCCAGCAGTGCCACGACAGGGAATACGCAGTATTCT. Protein: CASSATTGNTQYS.

The V call is TRBV6-1, the J call TRBJ2-2; no clear D. This CDR3 contains 13 residues. V was clipped by 8 bases and J by 4 bases, with 11 bases between them. Germline lookup yields CDR1 MNHNS and CDR2 SASEGT. The CDR3 DNA is TGTGCCAGCGGCGGACCACGCACCGGGGAGCTGTTTTTT. Translation gives CASGGPRTGELFF.

The chain is built from TRBV5-4 and TRBJ2-5; 8 bases match TRBD2. Germline V gene data show CDR1 as SGHNT and CDR2 as YYREEE (reference sequence). This CDR3 has 15 residues. The ends lost 0 bases at V and 2 bases at J; junction bases unmatched: 3. This chain's CDR3 is CASSLELAEQETQYF. CDR3 nucleotide sequence: TGTGCCAGCAGCTTGGAACTAGCGGAACAAGAGACCCAGTACTTC. The full variable domain, with the rest looked up from reference TRBV5-4 and TRBJ2-5, is ETGVTQSPTHLIKTRGQQVTLRCSSQSGHNTVSWYQQALGQGPQFIFQYYREEENGRGNFPPRFSGLQFPNYSSELNVNALELDDSALYLCASSLELAEQETQYFGPGTRLLVL.

The sample holds a few counts of this clonotype. This rearrangement joins TRBV5-1 to TRBJ2-1, with TRBD2 matching 7 bases. The CDR3 runs to 16 residues. V gave up 4 bases and J gave up 6 bases; unmatched junction bases: 13. Germline V CDR1 and CDR2: SGHRS, YFSETQ. The CDR3 sequence: CASSNPGLAGVNEQFF. The CDR3 DNA is TGCGCCAGCAGCAATCCAGGTCTCGCGGGAGTCAATGAGCAGTTCTTC. Full variable domain (missing parts from reference TRBV5-1 and TRBJ2-1): KAGVTQTPRYLIKTRGQQVTLSCSPISGHRSVSWYQQTPGQGLQFLFEYFSETQRNKGNFPGRFSGRQFSNSRSEMNVSTLELGDSALYLCASSNPGLAGVNEQFFGPGTRLTVL.

The chain joins TRBV3-1 to TRBJ2-2; D is uncertain. Germline loops: CDR1 LGHDT, CDR2 YNNKEL (reference sequence). Trimming removed 5 bases from V and 3 bases from J, with 7 bases in between. This CDR3 has 13 residues. CDR3 residues: CASSDIYTGELFF. As DNA, the CDR3 is TGTGCCAGCAGCGACATATACACCGGGGAGCTGTTTTTT.

The chain has TRBV27 and TRBJ2-5; 10 bases are a match to TRBD1. Trimming at V came to 3 bases and at J to 1 base, leaving 5 bases not matched to a gene. CDR3 length: 16 amino acids. In germline, CDR1 is MNHEY, CDR2 SMNVEV (reference sequence). CDR3 residues: CASSLGQGKGQETQYF. As DNA, the CDR3 is TGTGCCAGCAGTTTGGGACAGGGGAAAGGCCAAGAGACCCAGTACTTC.

This clonotype has only a few counts. V usage is TRBV20-1 and J usage is TRBJ2-7, with 8 bases aligning to TRBD2. Germline CDR1 DFQATT, CDR2 SNEGSKA (reference sequence). The CDR3 totals 14 residues. With V trimmed by 2 bases and J by 2 bases, 5 bases remained unmatched. The CDR3 bases are TGCAGTGCTAGAATTAGCGGGGTCACCTACGAGCAGTACTTC. Amino acids: CSARISGVTYEQYF.

The gene calls are TRBV20-1 and TRBJ2-5, with D possibly being TRBD1 (5 bases). The CDR3 extends over 13 amino acids. Trimming removed 0 bases at V and 4 bases at J, with 9 bases between. Germline V gene data show CDR1 as DFQATT and CDR2 as SNEGSKA (reference sequence). CDR3 bases: TGCAGTGCTAGAGAAGCAGGGTTAGAGACCCAGTACTTC. It translates to CSAREAGLETQYF.

The chain has TRBV6-1 and TRBJ2-3; TRBD2 matches at 9 bases. The V gene end was trimmed by 9 bases and the J gene end by 5 bases; junction bases not matched to a gene: 9. This CDR3 spans 14 amino acids. The germline V gene has CDR1 MNHNS and CDR2 SASEGT. The CDR3: CASSTAGGGDTQYF. The DNA of the CDR3 is TGTGCCAGTTCAACAGCGGGGGGAGGAGATACGCAGTATTTT.

The chain uses TRBV14 and TRBJ2-5, with D perhaps TRBD1 or TRBD2 (5 bases each). Looked up from germline, CDR1 is SGHDN and CDR2 is FVKESK. This CDR3 region has 16 residues. The ends were cut back, 1 base at V and 1 base at J, with 13 bases in the middle. CDR3 DNA sequence: TGTGCCAGCAGCCAAGTCACGGGGCTGATCCAAGAGACCCAGTACTTC. Encoded protein: CASSQVTGLIQETQYF. Supplemented by reference TRBV14 and TRBJ2-5, the full variable domain reads EAGVTQFPSHSVIEKGQTVTLRCDPISGHDNLYWYRRVMGKEIKFLLHFVKESKQDESGMPNNRFLAERTGGTYSTLKVQPAELEDSGVYFCASSQVTGLIQETQYFGPGTRLLVL.

The chain uses TRBV12-3 or TRBV12-4 and TRBJ2-4; the D is unclear. CDR3 size: 14 residues. Trimming took 3 bases from V and 3 from J, leaving 9 bases between them. The CDR3 DNA is TGTGCCAGCAGTTTCGGTGGCGGCAAAAACATTCAGTACTTC. Its translation: CASSFGGGKNIQYF.